The 4 T cell receptor beta chains given below trace back to one sample, sequenced in a study of shared clonotypes between healthy human individuals. Data came from immunoSEQ multiplex PCR; TCRdb stores just in-frame clones and leaves some out. The table lists around 1.1 million clones, approximately 80% of them singletons. Sequencing input: memory CD4+ T cells from PBMCs. This sample's subset: CD45RA-negative fraction. The receptors here all came from a man between 18 and 29 years old in good health. Some clones in this sample may be carry-over from other donors' samples.

In this sample, this clone turned up a few times. The chain uses TRBV7-9 and TRBJ2-3, with D perhaps TRBD2 (5 bases). Germline assignment: CDR1 SEHNR and CDR2 FQNEAQ (reference sequence). Trimming took off 2 bases at V and 5 bases at J, with 17 bases between the two ends. CDR3 length: 16 residues. CDR3 nucleotide sequence: TGTGCCAGCAGCTTATGGCGGTCGGGGAAGAGAGATACGCAGTATTTT. It translates to CASSLWRSGKRDTQYF.

In the case of this clone: One end of the junction does not line up with germline, which may come from a read error. The J gene is TRBJ1-1, the V gene TRBV6-5; tentatively, D is TRBD1 (5 bases). There are 15 residues in the CDR3. Per the germline V gene, CDR1 is MNHEY and CDR2 is SVGAGI. As DNA, the CDR3 is TGTGCCACCAGAACCCTGGGACCTTTGAAAACTGAAGCTTTCTTT. Residues: CATRTLGPLKTEAFF.

The chain employs TRBV10-3 and TRBJ1-3; 9 bases fit TRBD1. The J segment lost 0 bases and the V segment lost 8 bases, leaving 5 bases of the junction unmatched. The CDR3 extends over 15 amino acids. Germline CDR1 and CDR2: ENHRY and SYGVKD. The CDR3 nucleotides are TGTGCCATCGGACAGGGGATAAACTCTGGAAACACCATATATTTT. Amino acids: CAIGQGINSGNTIYF.

The chain has TRBV19 and TRBJ1-1; 8 bases line up with TRBD1. Germline V gene sequence: CDR1 LNHDA, CDR2 SQIVND (reference sequence). This CDR3 comprises 13 residues. Germline trimming cut 3 bases from V and 9 bases from J; bases unmatched to any gene: 6. CDR3 sequence (DNA): TGTGCCAGTAGTATCGGGACAGGTGAACAAGCTTTCTTT. Translated: CASSIGTGEQAFF.